Below, 10 T cell receptor beta chains from the same sample are listed, as sequenced in a study of T cell responses to AZD1222 COVID-19 vaccine. TCRdb's copy holds only in-frame clones and misses some; the assay was immunoSEQ multiplex PCR. The sample has around 80,000 clones, around four fifths seen once; the top ten hold under 1.5%. Sequencing was performed on peripheral blood, taken 28 days after the second AZD1222 dose. These receptors were collected from an adult who received the AZD1222 COVID-19 vaccine.

This clone has only a few counts. The chain is built from TRBV2 and TRBJ2-7, with D maybe TRBD1 (6 bases). The CDR3 runs to 13 residues. Germline V gene lookup returns CDR1 SNHLY and CDR2 FYNNEI. V was trimmed by 9 bases and J by 0 bases, leaving 12 bases between them. The CDR3 DNA follows: TGTGCCAGACAAGGACAGAGCTCCTACGAGCAGTACTTC. Its translation: CARQGQSSYEQYF.

The chain uses TRBV19 and TRBJ2-7, with 9 bases matching TRBD2. The CDR3 length is 18 residues. The germline CDR1 and CDR2 sequences are LNHDA and SQIVND (reference sequence). The V gene end was trimmed by 3 bases and the J gene end by 1 base; junction bases not matched to a gene: 13. Here the CDR3 reads CASSILSGRQGHSYEQYF. CDR3 in DNA: TGTGCCAGTAGTATTCTGAGCGGGAGGCAGGGCCATTCCTACGAGCAGTACTTC.

The chain carries TRBV19 and TRBJ1-5; D is perhaps TRBD1 (6 bases). Trimming took 1 base from V and 3 from J, leaving 13 bases between them. The germline V gene encodes CDR1 LNHDA and CDR2 SQIVND (reference sequence). This CDR3 comprises 16 residues. The chain's CDR3 is CASSIVTGQLNQPQHF. The CDR3 coding sequence is TGTGCCAGTAGTATAGTTACCGGACAGCTCAATCAGCCCCAGCATTTT.

The V gene is TRBV27, the J gene TRBJ2-5; the match to TRBD2 covers 7 bases. The V and J ends lost 8 bases and 4 bases, in that order; junction bases with no gene match: 1. Germline lookup yields CDR1 MNHEY and CDR2 SMNVEV (reference sequence). The CDR3 totals 11 residues. This chain's CDR3 is CASGEGETQYF. CDR3 DNA sequence: TGTGCCAGCGGGGAGGGAGAGACCCAGTACTTC.

V is TRBV24-1 and J is TRBJ2-1; 7 nucleotides match TRBD2. CDR1 and CDR2 from the germline V gene are KGHDR and SFDVKD. This CDR3 comprises 13 residues. V was pared by 3 bases and J by 8 bases, with 3 bases of the junction left unmatched. CDR3 protein: CATSDTSVDEQFF. DNA of the CDR3: TGTGCCACCAGTGATACTAGCGTGGATGAGCAGTTCTTC.

V gene TRBV6-5 combines with J gene TRBJ1-6; D gene ambiguous. The CDR3 is made up of 14 amino acids. Germline V lookup: CDR1 MNHEY, CDR2 SVGAGI. V was shortened by 7 bases and J by 0 bases, with 7 bases between the two germline ends. CDR3 region: CASMGSSYNSPLHF. For the CDR3, the DNA is TGTGCCAGCATGGGGAGCTCCTATAATTCACCCCTCCACTTT.

This clone was found once. The J gene is TRBJ1-6, the V gene TRBV14, with D possibly TRBD1 on 6 matching bases. V gave up 4 bases and J gave up 7 bases, with 11 bases separating them. Germline V gene sequence: CDR1 SGHDN, CDR2 FVKESK. The CDR3 has 14 amino acids. DNA of the CDR3: TGTGCCAGCAGCCCCGGGACACGAAATTCACCCCTCCACTTT. Its protein product is CASSPGTRNSPLHF.

The chain employs TRBV21-1 and TRBJ1-4. TRBV21-1 corresponds to a pseudogene. CDR3 size: 16 residues. CDR3 residues: CASSLPGGTVHEKLFF. CDR3 bases: TGTGCCAGCAGCCTCCCGGGAGGGACAGTCCATGAAAAACTGTTTTTT.

This chain connects TRBV28 to TRBJ2-2; D gene unclear. Per germline, CDR1 MDHEN and CDR2 SYDVKM. Trimming pared 7 bases from V and 0 bases from J, leaving 9 bases between. The CDR3 spans 14 residues. The CDR3 spells CASTQGSNTGELFF. In nucleotides, the CDR3 is TGTGCCAGCACACAAGGTTCGAACACCGGGGAGCTGTTTTTT.

The rearrangement links TRBV30 to TRBJ2-7; D tentatively reads TRBD1 or TRBD2 (5 bases each). V shed 5 bases and J shed 2 bases, with 10 bases lying between them. The CDR3 extends over 12 amino acids. Germline V gene data show CDR1 as GTSNPN and CDR2 as SVGIG (reference sequence). CDR3: CAWSPGPYEQYF. CDR3 nucleotide sequence: TGTGCCTGGTCTCCGGGGCCCTACGAGCAGTACTTC. Variable domain in full (rest from reference TRBV30 and TRBJ2-7): SQTIHQWPATLVQPVGSPLSLECTVEGTSNPNLYWYRQAAGRGLQLLFYSVGIGQISSEVPQNLSASRPQDRQFILSSKKLLLSDSGFYLCAWSPGPYEQYFGPGTRLTVT.